This entry lists 11 T cell receptor beta chains sequenced from one sample in a study of beta chain features in type 1 diabetes. General study results and limits: Moderate but significant shortening of TCRB CDR3s was recorded in all four CD4+ subsets from Type 1 diabetes patients.

No cognate antigen is known for these TCRs. The isolated RNA, all of it, was reverse transcribed, so expressed TCRB transcripts were what got sequenced. Sequencing used immunoSEQ multiplex PCR; TCRdb keeps in-frame clones, though not all of them. This table holds over 650,000 clones, over 12% found once. Sample: naive CD4+ T cells from blood. The receptors shown here come from a man younger than 30 with type 1 diabetes.

This clone was detected a few times. The chain recombines TRBV30 with TRBJ1-1; 7 bases align to TRBD1. Germline V CDR1 and CDR2: GTSNPN, SVGIG (reference sequence). The CDR3 runs 17 residues. V dropped 3 bases and J dropped 5; count of bases not matched to a gene: 18. The CDR3 here is CAWRPKPSQGLGTEAFF. CDR3 DNA sequence: TGTGCCTGGAGACCAAAGCCGTCACAGGGGCTGGGAACTGAAGCTTTCTTT.

V and J are TRBV2 and TRBJ1-4; no clear D gene. This CDR3 spans 13 amino acids. V shed 9 bases and J shed 7 bases, with 15 bases lying between them. Germline CDR1 reads SNHLY; CDR2 reads FYNNEI. CDR3 DNA sequence: TGTGCCAGATCGACCCGGGAGGGTGAAAAACTGTTTTTT. It translates to CARSTREGEKLFF. The full variable domain, rest sourced from reference TRBV2 and TRBJ1-4, is EPEVTQTPSHQVTQMGQEVILRCVPISNHLYFYWYRQILGQKVEFLVSFYNNEISEKSEIFDDQFSVERPDGSNFTLKIRSTKLEDSAMYFCARSTREGEKLFFGSGTQLSVL.

The J gene is TRBJ2-4, the V gene TRBV9, with 8 bases aligning to TRBD1. V was pared by 7 bases and J by 0 bases, with 12 bases of the junction left unmatched. CDR1 SGDLS and CDR2 YYNGEE come from the germline V gene. This CDR3 region has 17 residues. In DNA form, the CDR3 reads TGTGCCAGCGCCCGGGACAGGAGGGACATAGCCAAAAACATTCAGTACTTC. It is translated as CASARDRRDIAKNIQYF.

The genes are TRBV28 and TRBJ2-2, with no clear D. This CDR3 has 14 residues. Trimming took off 7 bases at V and 5 bases at J, with 14 bases between the two ends. The V gene's germline CDR1 is MDHEN and CDR2 SYDVKM. Here the CDR3 reads CASTMGLWTGELFF. CDR3 DNA: TGTGCCAGCACCATGGGCCTTTGGACCGGGGAGCTGTTTTTT.

This clone appeared many times. Other nucleotide sequences in the sample specify the same CDR3. The rearrangement links TRBV9 to TRBJ2-3; D not resolved. V was cut by 3 bases and J by 0 bases, with 2 bases left in between. CDR1 and CDR2 from the germline V gene are SGDLS and YYNGEE. The CDR3 is 12 amino acids. CDR3 protein: CASSASTDTQYF. The CDR3 DNA reads as TGTGCCAGCAGCGCTAGCACAGATACGCAGTATTTT.

As to this clone: Other DNA variants within this sample encode the same CDR3. The V gene is TRBV5-1, the J gene TRBJ1-5, with D maybe TRBD1 (5 bases). Germline loops: CDR1 SGHRS, CDR2 YFSETQ. This CDR3 region has 14 residues. Trimming stripped 5 bases from V and 0 bases from J, with 9 bases between. CDR3 DNA sequence: TGCGCCAGCAGTCTTCAGGGTAGCAATCAGCCCCAGCATTTT. Translation: CASSLQGSNQPQHF. The full variable domain, in which reference TRBV5-1 and TRBJ1-5 provide the parts outside the CDR3, is KAGVTQTPRYLIKTRGQQVTLSCSPISGHRSVSWYQQTPGQGLQFLFEYFSETQRNKGNFPGRFSGRQFSNSRSEMNVSTLELGDSALYLCASSLQGSNQPQHFGDGTRLSIL.

V usage is TRBV9 and J usage is TRBJ2-1, with D unclear. This CDR3 has 11 residues. Germline lookup yields CDR1 SGDLS and CDR2 YYNGEE. V lost 4 bases and J lost 10, with 9 bases in between. The CDR3 loop is CASSHGGEQFF. The CDR3 nucleotides are TGTGCCAGCAGCCACGGCGGCGAGCAGTTCTTC.

This rearrangement joins TRBV2 to TRBJ1-2; TRBD1 is a possible D gene (6 bases). CDR3 length equals 12 residues. CDR1 is SNHLY and CDR2 is FYNNEI in the germline V gene. V dropped 11 bases and J dropped 5 bases, with 15 bases sitting between them. The DNA of the CDR3 is TGTGCCGGAGGACAGTCCCAATATGGCTACACCTTC. Translated, it gives CAGGQSQYGYTF.

The CDR3 sequence is CASSPGTGFNQPQHF. The CDR3 DNA reads as TGTGCCAGCTCACCAGGGACAGGGTTTAATCAGCCCCAGCATTTT. The rearrangement joins TRBV18 to TRBJ1-5; 9 bases agree with TRBD1. V shed 2 bases and J 4 bases; nucleotides not matched to a gene: 3. Germline CDR1 and CDR2: KGHSH and LQKENI. CDR3 length: 15 amino acids.

In its sample, this clone was seen a few times. V and J are TRBV2 and TRBJ1-1; D may be TRBD1 (5 bases). Germline CDR1 SNHLY, CDR2 FYNNEI. Between the trimmed V and J ends, which lost 10 bases and 1 base, there was a span of 13 bases. This CDR3 is built from 13 residues. The CDR3 bases are TGTGCCAACCCAGGGATGAGGAACACTGAAGCTTTCTTT. Amino acids: CANPGMRNTEAFF.

The CDR3 coding sequence is TGTGCCAGCAGCAACGGCCAGCAGTACTTC. Residues: CASSNGQQYF. This chain connects TRBV5-7 to TRBJ2-7, with unresolved D. TRBV5-7 is identified as an open reading frame with a role that is uncertain. The CDR3 loop spans 10 amino acids. The V gene lost 4 bases and the J gene lost 8 bases, with 7 bases spanning the gap.